The 31 T cell receptor beta chains below all came from one sample that was sequenced in a study of blood T cell repertoires in COVID-19. The assay was immunoSEQ multiplex PCR, and TCRdb's table has in-frame clones only and misses some. The data contain nearly 350,000 clones, over 75% of them singletons. The material sequenced was PBMCs or T cells enriched from blood (not recorded which). The receptors were gathered from a woman aged 25 to 39 who had recovered from COVID-19.

This chain connects TRBV6-5 to TRBJ1-5, with D hard to call. The CDR3 sequence is 12 residues long. Germline values: CDR1 MNHEY, CDR2 SVGAGI. V was clipped by 7 bases and J by 5 bases, with 9 bases between them. The CDR3 sequence is CASTLRDQPQHF. The CDR3 coding sequence is TGTGCCAGCACCCTTCGTGATCAGCCCCAGCATTTT.

This chain joins TRBV5-4 and TRBJ1-4, with D possibly TRBD1 on 6 matching bases. The CDR3 consists of 15 residues. Trimming removed 0 bases from V and 1 base from J, with 7 bases in between. The germline V gene encodes CDR1 SGHNT and CDR2 YYREEE (reference sequence). The CDR3: CASSLEQGTNEKLFF. CDR3 sequence (DNA): TGTGCCAGCAGCTTGGAACAGGGAACTAATGAAAAACTGTTTTTT. The full variable domain, completed using reference TRBV5-4 and TRBJ1-4, is ETGVTQSPTHLIKTRGQQVTLRCSSQSGHNTVSWYQQALGQGPQFIFQYYREEENGRGNFPPRFSGLQFPNYSSELNVNALELDDSALYLCASSLEQGTNEKLFFGSGTQLSVL.

In this sample, this clone turned up once. The chain uses TRBV14 and TRBJ1-4; D is undetermined. V was clipped by 0 bases and J by 8 bases, with 10 bases between them. This CDR3 has 14 residues. The V gene's germline CDR1 is SGHDN and CDR2 FVKESK. The CDR3 coding sequence is TGTGCCAGCAGCCAAGATCGCCGGGAGGAAAAACTGTTTTTT. This gives the protein CASSQDRREEKLFF.

This clone was picked up one time. The chain joins TRBV24-1 to TRBJ2-2; unclear D gene. The V end lost 6 bases, the J end lost 6 bases, and 13 bases lay between the germline ends. CDR3 length: 14 residues. Germline values: CDR1 KGHDR, CDR2 SFDVKD. The CDR3 nucleotides are TGTGCCACCAGTTTTGGCAGCGTCCCCGGGGAGCTGTTTTTT. It is translated as CATSFGSVPGELFF.

The chain links TRBV30 to TRBJ1-5; D remains unclear. Trimming removed 0 bases from V and 6 bases from J, with 9 bases in between. Per germline, CDR1 GTSNPN and CDR2 SVGIG (reference sequence). The CDR3 sequence is 13 residues long. CDR3 nucleotides: TGTGCCTGGAGTGTTGCAGATATTCAGCCCCAGCATTTT. Its translation is CAWSVADIQPQHF.

This chain uses TRBV29-1 with TRBJ2-3, with D perhaps matching TRBD1 (6 bases). V shed 7 bases and J shed 1 base, with 12 bases lying between them. This CDR3 has 13 amino acids. Germline V CDR1 and CDR2: SQVTM, ANQGSEA. CDR3 residues: CSGIEGGTDTQYF. The CDR3 DNA reads TGCAGCGGAATCGAGGGGGGCACAGATACGCAGTATTTT.

V is TRBV3-1 (or the pseudogene TRBV3-2) and J is TRBJ2-7; D is undetermined. In germline, CDR1 is LGHDT, CDR2 YNNKEL (reference sequence). This CDR3 spans 12 amino acids. Trimming took 1 base from V and 3 from J, leaving 4 bases between them. The CDR3 sequence: CASSQGHYEQYF. The CDR3, as DNA: TGTGCCAGCAGCCAAGGACACTACGAGCAGTACTTC.

J is TRBJ2-3 and V is TRBV6-1; 11 bases align to TRBD2. V was clipped by 2 bases and J by 5 bases; unmatched bases: 9. The germline CDR1 and CDR2 sequences are MNHNS and SASEGT. This CDR3 is 17 amino acids long. CDR3 in DNA: TGTGCCAGCAGTGAAAGGGTAGCGGGGGGGCCTGGAGATACGCAGTATTTT. Its protein product is CASSERVAGGPGDTQYF.

The rearrangement links TRBV27 to TRBJ1-5, with 9 bases fitting TRBD1. The CDR3 contains 17 residues. V lost 2 bases and J lost 3; bases outside the gene matches: 8. Looked up from germline, CDR1 is MNHEY and CDR2 is SMNVEV (reference sequence). The CDR3 region is CASSLGDRVTYNQPQHF. CDR3 in DNA: TGTGCCAGCAGTTTAGGGGACAGGGTGACGTACAATCAGCCCCAGCATTTT.

This clone has more than one count but fewer than ten. The chain employs TRBV30 and TRBJ2-6; a weak D match, TRBD2 (5 bases). V was cut by 3 bases and J by 2 bases, with 14 bases left in between. This CDR3 contains 16 residues. Looked up from germline, CDR1 is GTSNPN and CDR2 is SVGIG (reference sequence). CDR3 amino acids: CAWRNPSGAGANVLTF. For the CDR3, the DNA is TGTGCCTGGAGAAACCCATCCGGGGCTGGGGCCAACGTCCTGACTTTC.

The V call is TRBV9, the J call TRBJ2-7; no definite D call. CDR3 length: 14 residues. The germline V and J ends were trimmed by 4 bases and 7 bases, with 18 bases remaining between them. Germline V CDR1 and CDR2: SGDLS, YYNGEE. The CDR3 sequence is CASSPPSRLGEQYF. The CDR3 coding sequence is TGTGCCAGCAGCCCACCCTCTCGGCTCGGGGAGCAGTACTTC.

V usage is TRBV20-1 and J usage is TRBJ2-7; 10 nucleotides agree with TRBD1. Germline V gives CDR1 DFQATT, CDR2 SNEGSKA (reference sequence). This CDR3 is built from 15 residues. V dropped 3 bases and J dropped 4; count of bases not matched to a gene: 9. The CDR3 protein is CSASDLGQGNYEQYF. The CDR3 region has the DNA TGCAGTGCTAGTGATTTGGGACAGGGGAATTACGAGCAGTACTTC.

The chain recombines TRBV30 with TRBJ1-6; D is perhaps TRBD1 (6 bases). This CDR3 is 14 amino acids long. Between the trimmed V and J ends, which lost 0 bases and 9 bases, there was a span of 12 bases. Germline CDR1 and CDR2: GTSNPN and SVGIG (reference sequence). The CDR3 region is CAWSVLGGRSPLHF. The CDR3 nucleotides are TGTGCCTGGAGTGTACTGGGGGGGCGTTCACCCCTCCACTTT. Looking up the rest from reference TRBV30 and TRBJ1-6 gives the full variable domain: SQTIHQWPATLVQPVGSPLSLECTVEGTSNPNLYWYRQAAGRGLQLLFYSVGIGQISSEVPQNLSASRPQDRQFILSSKKLLLSDSGFYLCAWSVLGGRSPLHFGNGTRLTVT.

The chain uses TRBV28 and TRBJ1-1; 7 bases are a match to TRBD1. Germline V CDR1 and CDR2: MDHEN, SYDVKM. The CDR3 is 12 residues long. V lost 5 bases, J lost 7 bases, and 4 bases stayed unmatched. The CDR3 nucleotides read TGTGCCAGCAGTCCGGACAGGTTTGAAGCTTTCTTT. Its protein is CASSPDRFEAFF.

The V gene is TRBV2, the J gene TRBJ1-2; the match to TRBD1 covers 11 bases. V lost 4 bases and J lost 7; bases outside the gene matches: 8. CDR1 and CDR2 from the germline V gene are SNHLY and FYNNEI. The CDR3 has 15 residues. As DNA, the CDR3 is TGTGCCAGCAGTGCCCGGGACAGGGGGTCAGGTGGCTACACCTTC. Translating it yields CASSARDRGSGGYTF.

The genes are TRBV7-9 and TRBJ2-3; 10 bases are shared with TRBD1. The CDR3 sequence is 16 residues long. The J segment lost 4 bases and the V segment lost 2 bases, leaving 6 bases of the junction unmatched. Germline CDR1 and CDR2: SEHNR and FQNEAQ (reference sequence). CDR3 sequence (DNA): TGTGCCAGCAGCTTACCGGGACAGGGGAGTTCAGATACGCAGTATTTT. This encodes CASSLPGQGSSDTQYF.

V is TRBV6-6 and J is TRBJ1-2, with 8 bases fitting TRBD1. CDR1 and CDR2 from the germline V gene are MNHNY and SVGAGI (reference sequence). The V gene end was trimmed by 6 bases and the J gene end by 4 bases; junction bases not matched to a gene: 7. The CDR3 contains 14 residues. The CDR3 sequence is CASRLQGEGYGYTF. In DNA form, the CDR3 reads TGTGCCAGCAGATTACAGGGGGAGGGCTATGGCTACACCTTC.

A single count supports this clone. The V gene is TRBV28, the J gene TRBJ2-2, with 9 positions matching TRBD2. Germline loops: CDR1 MDHEN, CDR2 SYDVKM. The CDR3 runs 16 residues. V was clipped by 6 bases and J by 5 bases; unmatched bases: 10. The CDR3 loop reads CASSPAAGGPTGELFF. In nucleotides, the CDR3 is TGTGCCAGCAGCCCCGCGGCGGGGGGGCCAACCGGGGAGCTGTTTTTT.

CDR3 DNA sequence: TGTGCCAGCAGCTTAGACAGGGGACCCAACTATGGCTACACCTTC. This sequence encodes CASSLDRGPNYGYTF. The chain couples TRBV13 to TRBJ1-2; 7 bases are shared with TRBD1. V lost 1 base, J lost 2 bases, and 4 bases stayed unmatched. CDR1 and CDR2 (germline): PRHDT, FYEKMQ (reference sequence). CDR3 length equals 15 residues.

The chain recombines TRBV10-1 with TRBJ1-1, with 7 nucleotides matching TRBD1. Germline CDR1 reads WNHNN; CDR2 reads SYGVQD (reference sequence). Losses at the gene ends were 6 bases for V and 0 bases for J; bases not matched to a gene: 4. The CDR3 length is 14 residues. As DNA, the CDR3 is TGCGCCAGCAGCACCGGGACAGTGAACACTGAAGCTTTCTTT. Translation gives CASSTGTVNTEAFF.

This clone was counted once. This sequence joins TRBV9 and TRBJ1-2; 7 bases agree with TRBD1. In germline, CDR1 is SGDLS, CDR2 YYNGEE. The CDR3 is 17 amino acids. J was trimmed by 1 base and V by 2 bases; bases with no gene match: 11. The CDR3 spells CASSVGTVVTFNYGYTF. CDR3 DNA: TGTGCCAGCAGCGTCGGGACAGTAGTGACTTTTAACTATGGCTACACCTTC.

This rearrangement joins TRBV2 to TRBJ2-3, with TRBD2 as a possible D gene (5 bases). V was cut by 6 bases and J by 0 bases, with 10 bases left in between. The germline V gene has CDR1 SNHLY and CDR2 FYNNEI. The CDR3 is 14 residues long. The CDR3 DNA follows: TGTGCCAGCAGGAGGGCCTCTAGCACAGATACGCAGTATTTT. Translation: CASRRASSTDTQYF.

V and J are TRBV3-1 (or the pseudogene TRBV3-2) and TRBJ2-2, with D possibly matching TRBD2 (5 bases). V was clipped by 0 bases and J by 7 bases, with 9 bases between them. The CDR3 sequence is 14 residues long. Germline loops: CDR1 LGHDT, CDR2 YNNKEL (reference sequence). The CDR3 coding sequence is TGTGCCAGCAGCCAAGATCCGGGGAACGGGGAGCTGTTTTTT. As protein: CASSQDPGNGELFF.

This clone was seen only once. The chain carries TRBV19 and TRBJ2-6, with 8 bases lining up with TRBD1. Germline lookup yields CDR1 LNHDA and CDR2 SQIVND (reference sequence). Trimming cost V 3 bases and J 6 bases; bases outside gene matches: 25. This CDR3 comprises 22 residues. The DNA for the CDR3 is TGTGCCAGTAGTATGAGGGCAGGGGGCTTCTTCGCCTCTACGTTACAGGCCAACGTCCTGACTTTC. As protein: CASSMRAGGFFASTLQANVLTF.

The CDR3 nucleotides are TGTGCCAGCAACTCCCCAAATCAGCCCCAGCATTTT. Amino acids: CASNSPNQPQHF. V is TRBV6-5 and J is TRBJ1-5, with D unclear. Germline CDR1 MNHEY, CDR2 SVGAGI. The CDR3 totals 12 residues. V was cut by 7 bases and J by 4 bases, with 8 bases left in between.

This clone was recorded a few times. The chain employs TRBV5-1 and TRBJ2-2, with D possibly TRBD1 on 5 matching bases. The germline V gene has CDR1 SGHRS and CDR2 YFSETQ. This CDR3 comprises 14 residues. With 6 bases removed from V and 0 bases from J, the gap between germline ends came to 9 bases. As DNA, the CDR3 is TGCGCCAGCACAGGACAATCGAACACCGGGGAGCTGTTTTTT. This translates into CASTGQSNTGELFF.

This rearrangement joins TRBV28 to TRBJ1-2; TRBD1 might be the D (5 bases). The germline gives CDR1 MDHEN, CDR2 SYDVKM. This CDR3 comprises 16 residues. Trimming removed 6 bases from V and 2 bases from J, with 19 bases in between. The CDR3 here is CASRRTRRGGNYGYTF. CDR3 nucleotides: TGTGCCAGCAGGCGGACGAGACGGGGGGGGAACTATGGCTACACCTTC.

The chain employs TRBV24-1 and TRBJ1-2, with D perhaps TRBD1 (6 bases). CDR3 length: 16 amino acids. Germline V gene lookup returns CDR1 KGHDR and CDR2 SFDVKD. With 2 bases removed from V and 4 bases from J, the gap between germline ends came to 16 bases. This chain's CDR3 is CATSDSIPGTLYGYTF. The CDR3 bases are TGTGCCACCAGTGATTCCATACCCGGGACACTCTATGGCTACACCTTC.

V usage is TRBV5-8 and J usage is TRBJ1-5, with TRBD1 identical over 12 bases. The CDR3 has 17 residues. V was clipped by 4 bases and J by 6 bases; unmatched bases: 11. Per germline, CDR1 SGHTS and CDR2 YDEGEE. The DNA of the CDR3 is TGTGCCAGCAGCCTCTCTACCGGGACAGGGGGCTTTCAGCCCCAGCATTTT. Amino acid sequence: CASSLSTGTGGFQPQHF.

A word on this clone: In the same sample, other DNA sequences code for this CDR3. The gene calls are TRBV18 and TRBJ2-1, with 10 bases identical to TRBD1. CDR3 size: 15 residues. CDR1 KGHSH and CDR2 LQKENI come from the germline V gene. J gave up 4 bases and V 3 bases, and 3 bases lay outside the gene matches. The CDR3 reads CASSPGQGEYNEQFF. CDR3 in DNA: TGTGCCAGCTCACCCGGACAGGGGGAGTACAATGAGCAGTTCTTC. Complete variable domain (other parts from reference TRBV18 and TRBJ2-1): NAGVMQNPRHLVRRRGQEARLRCSPMKGHSHVYWYRQLPEEGLKFMVYLQKENIIDESGMPKERFSAEFPKEGPSILRIQQVVRGDSAAYFCASSPGQGEYNEQFFGPGTRLTVL.

The chain recombines TRBV2 with TRBJ2-2; no firm D call. The CDR3 totals 15 residues. V lost 1 base, J lost 0 bases, and 6 bases lay in between. CDR1 and CDR2 from the germline V gene are SNHLY and FYNNEI. The CDR3 here is CASSEESTNTGELFF. DNA for the CDR3: TGTGCCAGCAGTGAAGAGAGTACGAACACCGGGGAGCTGTTTTTT.